The subject of this entry is one TCR beta chain. Its specificity is unknown. The sorted-subset replicate PCRs were given 150 to 250 ng DNA, which is 27,000 or so T cell genomes. Repertoires were generated with immunoSEQ multiplex PCR, while TCRdb's copy carries only in-frame clones and drops some. The sample yields hundreds of thousands of clones, 95% to 98% seen once. The naive CD8 fraction comprised CD45RO-negative cells positively selected for CCR7 and excluded terminally differentiated effector memory CD45RA+ cells. This sample is part of a study of shared clonotypes between healthy human individuals. The CDR3 spans 15 residues. Germline V gene lookup returns CDR1 SGDLS and CDR2 YYNGEE. J gave up 2 bases and V 3 bases, and 5 bases lay outside the gene matches. Findings of the study overall: The study sampled only blood, and tissue repertoires likely differ. Only a few donors were included, so the genetic and exposure-history diversity represented was limited. Non-shared clonotypes were found to have lower generation probabilities than the clonotypes that were shared by all four of the sorted-subset donors.

The sequence was collected from a man aged 30 to 39 in good health. Sequencing was performed on naive CD8+ T cells sorted from blood. The chain combines TRBV9 with TRBJ2-7; 10 bases map to TRBD1. The CDR3 DNA sequence: TGTGCCAGCAGCGGAGGGACAGGGGAAACCTACGAGCAGTACTTC. Its translation: CASSGGTGETYEQYF. Full variable domain (missing parts from reference TRBV9 and TRBJ2-7): DSGVTQTPKHLITATGQRVTLRCSPRSGDLSVYWYQQSLDQGLQFLIQYYNGEERAKGNILERFSAQQFPDLHSELNLSSLELGDSALYFCASSGGTGETYEQYFGPGTRLTVT.